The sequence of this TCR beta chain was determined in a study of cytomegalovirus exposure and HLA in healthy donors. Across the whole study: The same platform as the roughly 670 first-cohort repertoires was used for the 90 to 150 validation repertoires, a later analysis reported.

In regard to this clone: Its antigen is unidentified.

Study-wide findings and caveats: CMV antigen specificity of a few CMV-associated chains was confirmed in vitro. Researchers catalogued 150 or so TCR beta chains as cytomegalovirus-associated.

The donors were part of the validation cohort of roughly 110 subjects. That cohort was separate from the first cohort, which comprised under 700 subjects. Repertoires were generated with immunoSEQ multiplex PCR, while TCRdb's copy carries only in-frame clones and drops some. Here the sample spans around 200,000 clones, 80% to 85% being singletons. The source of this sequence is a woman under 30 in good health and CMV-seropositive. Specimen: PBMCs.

The CDR3 sequence: CASSLLDRVTDTQYF. The CDR3, as DNA: TGTGCCAGCAGCTTACTTGACAGGGTCACAGATACGCAGTATTTT. The gene calls are TRBV5-6 and TRBJ2-3; 7 bases are a match to TRBD1. Per the germline V gene, CDR1 is SGHDT and CDR2 is YYEEEE. V lost 2 bases to trimming and J lost 2 bases; unmatched junction nucleotides: 5. The CDR3 consists of 15 residues.